This entry features one T cell receptor (beta chain) sequence. TCRdb's table, derived via immunoSEQ multiplex PCR, lists solely in-frame clones and lacks some. This table has more than 65,000 clones, nearly 98% appearing once. The V and J ends lost 3 bases and 7 bases, in that order; junction bases with no gene match: 7. The germline CDR1 and CDR2 sequences are MNHEY and SMNVEV (reference sequence). This CDR3 is 14 amino acids long. The source of the sample is a study of technical replicates of blood from several donors. The sequencing input was T cells isolated from PBMCs. The chain couples TRBV27 to TRBJ2-7, with 9 nucleotides matching TRBD1. The clonotype originates from a human donor in good health. The CDR3 DNA follows: TGTGCCAGCAGTTTGGGACAGGGTTTTAGGGAGCAGTACTTC. This translates into CASSLGQGFREQYF.